The 29 T cell receptor beta chains below come from one sample, sequenced in a study of technical replicates of blood from a few donors. Repertoires were generated with immunoSEQ multiplex PCR, while TCRdb's copy carries only in-frame clones and drops some. The sample shows more than 80,000 clones, roughly 96% of them seen only once. The specimen was T cells isolated from PBMCs. These receptors were obtained from a human donor in good health.

This chain connects TRBV19 to TRBJ1-5; TRBD1 agrees at 8 bases. Per the germline V gene, CDR1 is LNHDA and CDR2 is SQIVND (reference sequence). The CDR3 consists of 14 residues. The V and J ends lost 8 bases and 5 bases, in that order; junction bases with no gene match: 8. CDR3 in DNA: TGTGCCAGTCGCGGACAGGGCGAATATCAGCCCCAGCATTTT. Protein sequence: CASRGQGEYQPQHF.

This clone was found once. The genes are TRBV9 and TRBJ1-3; D unclear. V lost 5 bases to trimming and J lost 2 bases, with 11 bases between them. The length of the CDR3 is 14 residues. CDR1 and CDR2 (germline): SGDLS, YYNGEE. This chain's CDR3 is CASSPGTAGNTIYF. The CDR3 bases are TGTGCCAGCAGTCCCGGCACAGCTGGAAACACCATATATTTT.

The chain recombines TRBV28 with TRBJ2-3, with 10 bases identical to TRBD2. Germline CDR1 reads MDHEN; CDR2 reads SYDVKM. The CDR3 has 14 residues. The J segment lost 4 bases and the V segment lost 5 bases, leaving 3 bases of the junction unmatched. CDR3 region: CASSLAGEADTQYF. In DNA, the CDR3 is TGTGCCAGCAGTCTAGCGGGAGAGGCAGATACGCAGTATTTT.

V and J are TRBV7-6 and TRBJ2-3; the match to TRBD2 covers 8 bases. J lost 5 bases, V lost 0 bases, and 4 bases had no gene match. This CDR3 contains 15 residues. The germline CDR1 and CDR2 sequences are SGHVS and FNYEAQ. In nucleotides, the CDR3 is TGTGCCAGCAGCTTAGCACGGGAGGGACAAGATACGCAGTATTTT. It specifies CASSLAREGQDTQYF.

This clone has only one observation. The V call is TRBV6-9, the J call TRBJ2-1; 7 bases are shared with TRBD2. The junction had 18 bases not matched to a gene; V was cut back by 2 bases and J by 8 bases. Germline CDR1 MNHGY, CDR2 SVAAGI. The CDR3 runs 18 residues. The CDR3 loop reads CASSYPPLGRESFDEQFF. The CDR3 DNA sequence: TGTGCCAGCAGTTATCCTCCTTTGGGGCGGGAGAGTTTCGATGAGCAGTTCTTC.

The chain has TRBV2 and TRBJ1-1; 10 bases are a match to TRBD1. Unmatched junction bases numbered 1, after V lost 8 bases and J lost 1 base. CDR1 is SNHLY and CDR2 is FYNNEI in the germline V gene. The CDR3 covers 13 residues. In DNA form, the CDR3 reads TGTGCCAGCGGACAGGGGGGGAACACTGAAGCTTTCTTT. Protein product: CASGQGGNTEAFF.

The chain is built from TRBV9 and TRBJ2-7; 8 bases map to TRBD1. Trimming removed 7 bases from V and 4 bases from J; junction bases left unmatched: 13. This CDR3 comprises 15 residues. The germline V gene has CDR1 SGDLS and CDR2 YYNGEE. CDR3 bases: TGTGCCAGCGGCTTAGGAACAGGGGGTGCTTACGAGCAGTACTTC. Translating it yields CASGLGTGGAYEQYF.

The V gene is TRBV19, the J gene TRBJ1-2, with 7 bases aligning to TRBD1. CDR1 and CDR2 (germline): LNHDA, SQIVND (reference sequence). V shed 9 bases, J shed 8 bases, and the junction held 6 bases outside the gene matches. CDR3 size: 11 residues. The CDR3, as DNA: TGTGCCAGCCGACAGGGTTTGGGCTACACCTTC. Its translation: CASRQGLGYTF.

As for this clone: This sample includes further DNA sequences coding for the same CDR3. The chain carries TRBV18 and TRBJ2-3; 8 positions agree with TRBD2. Looked up from germline, CDR1 is KGHSH and CDR2 is LQKENI. Trimming took 1 base from V and 0 from J; bases not matched to a gene: 0. The CDR3 contains 15 residues. CDR3 sequence (DNA): TGTGCCAGCTCACCACTAGCGGGGAGCACAGATACGCAGTATTTT. Translating it yields CASSPLAGSTDTQYF.

The sample holds a few counts of this clone. V gene TRBV5-1 combines with J gene TRBJ2-5; TRBD2 is a possible D gene (5 bases). The CDR3 has 13 residues. CDR1 and CDR2 (germline): SGHRS, YFSETQ. V was trimmed by 3 bases and J by 3 bases, leaving 9 bases between them. CDR3 sequence (DNA): TGCGCCAGCAGCTCACTAGAGAAAGAGACCCAGTACTTC. This encodes CASSSLEKETQYF.

J is TRBJ2-3 and V is TRBV7-3; D unclear. V was shortened by 0 bases and J by 0 bases, with 4 bases between the two germline ends. Germline-derived CDR1 and CDR2 are SGHTA and FQGTGA. The CDR3 totals 14 residues. The CDR3 bases are TGTGCCAGCAGCTTAACCGGTAGCACAGATACGCAGTATTTT. Its protein product is CASSLTGSTDTQYF.

J is TRBJ2-1 and V is TRBV4-1, with 8 nucleotides matching TRBD1. Germline values: CDR1 MGHRA, CDR2 YSYEKL. The CDR3 extends over 17 amino acids. Unmatched junction bases numbered 11, after V lost 0 bases and J lost 7 bases. The CDR3 DNA reads as TGCGCCAGCAGCCAAGATCTTGAGACAGGGGCTATGAATGAGCAGTTCTTC. This encodes CASSQDLETGAMNEQFF.

The chain carries TRBV11-2 and TRBJ2-3, with TRBD1 identical over 7 bases. The trim removed 0 bases at V and 2 bases at J, leaving 8 bases unmatched. The CDR3 totals 17 residues. CDR1 is SGHAT, CDR2 FQNNGV, per germline. CDR3 bases: TGTGCCAGCAGCTTAGAGGGGGACAGATTTTACACAGATACGCAGTATTTT. Its protein is CASSLEGDRFYTDTQYF.

J is TRBJ1-4 and V is TRBV9, with 7 bases lining up with TRBD1. The germline V gene encodes CDR1 SGDLS and CDR2 YYNGEE. With 4 bases clipped from V and 8 bases from J, the junction kept 11 bases outside the gene matches. The CDR3 length is 15 residues. CDR3 in amino acids: CASSQTTGNFEKLFF. CDR3 sequence (DNA): TGTGCCAGCAGCCAAACGACAGGGAATTTCGAAAAACTGTTTTTT.

V and J are TRBV6-5 and TRBJ2-5, with D possibly TRBD1 on 6 matching bases. Trimming cost V 6 bases and J 2 bases, with 16 bases left between them. The V gene's germline CDR1 is MNHEY and CDR2 SVGAGI. CDR3 length: 15 amino acids. CDR3 protein: CASSRESGQQETQYF. The DNA for the CDR3 is TGTGCCAGCAGCCGCGAAAGTGGACAGCAAGAGACCCAGTACTTC.

This chain links TRBV27 with TRBJ2-1, with D possibly TRBD2 on 6 matching bases. Germline V gene lookup returns CDR1 MNHEY and CDR2 SMNVEV (reference sequence). V gave up 5 bases and J gave up 0 bases, with 11 bases separating them. The CDR3 spans 15 residues. The chain's CDR3 is CASSPGTFSYNEQFF. Here the CDR3 DNA reads TGTGCCAGCAGTCCAGGGACTTTCTCCTACAATGAGCAGTTCTTC.

Written as DNA, the CDR3 is TGTGCCAGCAGCTTGACACCAGGGAGGGGCACTGAAGCTTTCTTT. It codes for CASSLTPGRGTEAFF. The genes are TRBV5-5 and TRBJ1-1, with D maybe TRBD1 (5 bases). This CDR3 is 15 amino acids long. With 1 base removed from V and 4 bases from J, the gap between germline ends came to 14 bases. Germline CDR1 SGHKS, CDR2 YYEKEE (reference sequence).

This chain joins TRBV5-4 and TRBJ1-1; 7 bases are a match to TRBD1. With V trimmed by 9 bases and J by 2 bases, 19 bases remained unmatched. This CDR3 region has 17 residues. In germline, CDR1 is SGHNT, CDR2 YYREEE (reference sequence). CDR3: CATRGTVSLPSNTEAFF. The CDR3 DNA reads as TGTGCCACCCGAGGGACAGTCAGTCTCCCGTCTAACACTGAAGCTTTCTTT. The whole variable domain, filled in from reference TRBV5-4 and TRBJ1-1, reads ETGVTQSPTHLIKTRGQQVTLRCSSQSGHNTVSWYQQALGQGPQFIFQYYREEENGRGNFPPRFSGLQFPNYSSELNVNALELDDSALYLCATRGTVSLPSNTEAFFGQGTRLTVV.

V usage is TRBV5-8 and J usage is TRBJ2-5, with 7 bases fitting TRBD1. The ends lost 2 bases at V and 2 bases at J; junction bases unmatched: 9. The CDR3 has 16 amino acids. CDR1 SGHTS and CDR2 YDEGEE come from the germline V gene. As DNA, the CDR3 is TGTGCCAGCAGCTTCGATCGGACAGGTCCACAAGAGACCCAGTACTTC. Its translation is CASSFDRTGPQETQYF.

This clone appeared once. The chain recombines TRBV5-1 with TRBJ1-2; a weak D match, TRBD1 (5 bases). Germline CDR1 is SGHRS and CDR2 is YFSETQ. Between the trimmed V and J ends, which lost 4 bases and 3 bases, there was a span of 7 bases. The CDR3 is 12 residues long. CDR3 residues: CASSPTDYGYTF. The CDR3 DNA is TGCGCCAGCAGCCCGACAGACTATGGCTACACCTTC.

The chain couples TRBV7-3 to TRBJ2-1; 7 bases line up with TRBD1. This CDR3 comprises 14 residues. Germline trimming cut 5 bases from V and 6 bases from J; bases unmatched to any gene: 7. Germline V gene data show CDR1 as SGHTA and CDR2 as FQGTGA. DNA for the CDR3: TGTGCCAGCAGCCCCTACGGACAGGCCAATGAGCAGTTCTTC. This codes for CASSPYGQANEQFF.

The V call is TRBV6-1, the J call TRBJ2-3; 13 nucleotides align to TRBD2. Germline V gene sequence: CDR1 MNHNS, CDR2 SASEGT. With 5 bases clipped from V and 4 bases from J, the junction kept 3 bases outside the gene matches. The CDR3 sequence is 15 residues long. The CDR3 sequence is CASSLLAGGSDTQYF. The CDR3 coding sequence is TGTGCCAGCAGTTTACTAGCGGGAGGGTCAGATACGCAGTATTTT.

The chain links TRBV6-5 to TRBJ1-4; no reliable D call. V lost 2 bases to trimming and J lost 3 bases, with 7 bases between them. Germline CDR1 and CDR2: MNHEY and SVGAGI. The CDR3 has 14 amino acids. This CDR3 reads CASSYRASNEKLFF. CDR3 DNA: TGTGCCAGCAGTTACAGAGCGTCTAATGAAAAACTGTTTTTT.

This clone showed up just once. The rearrangement uses TRBV7-6 and TRBJ2-7, with a tentative D call TRBD2 (5 bases). The length of the CDR3 is 12 residues. V lost 8 bases and J 4 bases, leaving 12 bases between the germline ends. The germline V gene encodes CDR1 SGHVS and CDR2 FNYEAQ. The CDR3 sequence is CASSPREYEQYF. CDR3 DNA sequence: TGTGCCAGCTCTCCCCGGGAATACGAGCAGTACTTC.

V usage is TRBV5-5 and J usage is TRBJ1-2; 12 positions match TRBD1. The germline CDR1 and CDR2 sequences are SGHKS and YYEKEE (reference sequence). V was clipped by 2 bases and J by 3 bases; unmatched bases: 8. CDR3 length equals 17 residues. CDR3 DNA sequence: TGTGCCAGCAGCTTCCACGGGACAGGGGGCGCGGACTATGGCTACACCTTC. Translating gives CASSFHGTGGADYGYTF. The full variable domain, rest sourced from reference TRBV5-5 and TRBJ1-2, is DAGVTQSPTHLIKTRGQQVTLRCSPISGHKSVSWYQQVLGQGPQFIFQYYEKEERGRGNFPDRFSARQFPNYSSELNVNALLLGDSALYLCASSFHGTGGADYGYTFGSGTRLTVV.

This clone was detected only a few times. The rearrangement links TRBV18 to TRBJ2-3, with 9 bases matching TRBD2. In germline, CDR1 is KGHSH, CDR2 LQKENI. V gave up 1 base and J gave up 6 bases; unmatched junction bases: 5. CDR3 length equals 15 residues. CDR3 protein: CASSPLAGADDTQYF. CDR3 coding DNA: TGTGCCAGCTCACCACTAGCGGGAGCGGATGATACGCAGTATTTT. Complete variable domain (other parts from reference TRBV18 and TRBJ2-3): NAGVMQNPRHLVRRRGQEARLRCSPMKGHSHVYWYRQLPEEGLKFMVYLQKENIIDESGMPKERFSAEFPKEGPSILRIQQVVRGDSAAYFCASSPLAGADDTQYFGPGTRLTVL.

The V call is TRBV6-1, the J call TRBJ2-3; D may be TRBD2 (6 bases). This CDR3 is 13 amino acids long. Germline CDR1 MNHNS, CDR2 SASEGT. The V and J ends lost 4 bases and 6 bases respectively, with 11 bases between them. CDR3 in DNA: TGTGCCAGCAGTGTCACTAGCTCGGATACGCAGTATTTT. Protein: CASSVTSSDTQYF.

This clone showed up just a few times. The chain joins TRBV6-5 to TRBJ1-4, with TRBD1 as a possible D gene (5 bases). The germline CDR1 and CDR2 sequences are MNHEY and SVGAGI. CDR3 length: 14 residues. V dropped 8 bases and J dropped 10 bases, with 20 bases sitting between them. The chain's CDR3 is CASREGRERGKLFF. The CDR3 DNA reads as TGTGCCAGCCGCGAGGGACGGGAGAGAGGAAAACTGTTTTTT.

The CDR3 here is CASKFDRDYGYTF. CDR3 DNA: TGTGCCAGTAAATTCGACAGGGACTATGGCTACACCTTC. The genes are TRBV19 and TRBJ1-2; 7 bases fit TRBD1. In germline, CDR1 is LNHDA, CDR2 SQIVND (reference sequence). This CDR3 is built from 13 residues. Trimming cost V 7 bases and J 3 bases; bases outside gene matches: 5. Complete variable domain (other parts from reference TRBV19 and TRBJ1-2): DGGITQSPKYLFRKEGQNVTLSCEQNLNHDAMYWYRQDPGQGLRLIYYSQIVNDFQKGDIAEGYSVSREKKESFPLTVTSAQKNPTAFYLCASKFDRDYGYTFGSGTRLTVV.